This TCR beta chain was captured in a study of blood T cell repertoires in COVID-19. At the level of the study: Sources were T cells, B-cell-depleted T cells, or PBMCs; the material itself was cDNA or gDNA.

Sequenced by immunoSEQ multiplex PCR; TCRdb stores in-frame clones only, minus some. In the table there are about 110,000 clones, about 79% of which are singletons. From germline, CDR1 is SGHNT and CDR2 YENEEA. The CDR3 consists of 17 residues. After removal of 0 bases from V and 7 bases from J, the junction contained 7 bases not matched to a gene. The clonotype originates from a woman of 80 years or more with active or convalescent COVID-19. Sequences were obtained from peripheral blood. This chain uses TRBV11-3 with TRBJ2-1; TRBD1 aligns across 12 bases. As DNA, the CDR3 is TGTGCCAGCAGCTTAGATTCGGGGACAGGGGGCCGGAATGAGCAGTTCTTC. Its translation is CASSLDSGTGGRNEQFF.